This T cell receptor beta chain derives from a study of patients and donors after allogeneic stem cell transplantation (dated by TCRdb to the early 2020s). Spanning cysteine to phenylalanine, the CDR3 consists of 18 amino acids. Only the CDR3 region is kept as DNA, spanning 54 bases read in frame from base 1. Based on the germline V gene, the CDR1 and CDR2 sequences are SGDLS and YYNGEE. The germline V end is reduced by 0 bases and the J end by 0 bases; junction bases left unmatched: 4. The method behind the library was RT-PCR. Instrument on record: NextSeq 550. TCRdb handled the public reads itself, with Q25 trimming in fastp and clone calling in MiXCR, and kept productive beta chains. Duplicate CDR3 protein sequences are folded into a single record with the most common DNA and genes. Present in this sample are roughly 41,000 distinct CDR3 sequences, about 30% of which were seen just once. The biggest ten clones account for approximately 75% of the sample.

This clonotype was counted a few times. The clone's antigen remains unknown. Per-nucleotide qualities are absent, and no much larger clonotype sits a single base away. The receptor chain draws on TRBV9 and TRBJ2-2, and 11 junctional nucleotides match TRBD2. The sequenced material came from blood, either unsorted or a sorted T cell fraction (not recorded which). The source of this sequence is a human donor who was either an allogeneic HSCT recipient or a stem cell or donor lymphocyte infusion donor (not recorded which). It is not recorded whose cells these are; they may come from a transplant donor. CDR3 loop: CASSVDLAGGANTGELFF. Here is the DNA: TGTGCCAGCAGCGTAGACCTAGCGGGAGGAGCGAACACCGGGGAGCTGTTTTTT.